This is a list of T cell receptor beta chains from one sample in a study of cytomegalovirus exposure and HLA in healthy donors. Profiled with immunoSEQ multiplex PCR; TCRdb holds only in-frame clones, not every one. The table has under 400,000 clones, roughly 86% seen once; the top ten hold approximately 0.9%. The sequencing input was PBMCs. These receptors were obtained from a man aged 25 to 45 in good health and CMV-seronegative. Each CDR3 is given with its conserved first and last residue. Fields, in order: D gene, V gene, clone size, J gene, CDR3 DNA, CDR3 protein. D genes are given only for firm matches. Some rows have no size entry. The others give once, few or many, or a class for an expanded clone.

NA,TRBV7-8,NA,TRBJ2-7,TGTGCCAGCAGCTCACACGGGGGTGTAAGGTACGAGCAGTACTTC,CASSSHGGVRYEQYF
TRBD1,TRBV5-1,NA,TRBJ1-1,TGCGCCAGCAGCTTGGGACAGGGAGGCACTGAAGCTTTCTTT,CASSLGQGGTEAFF
TRBD1,TRBV4-3,NA,TRBJ2-7,TGCGCCAGCAGCCGGGACAGGGGGTACGAGCAGTACTTC,CASSRDRGYEQYF
NA,TRBV19,NA,TRBJ2-5,TGTGCCAGTAGTAAGAATATCCGGACAGTTGGCCAAGAGACCCAGTACTTC,CASSKNIRTVGQETQYF
TRBD1,TRBV7-8,NA,TRBJ1-4,TGTGCCAGCAGCTTAGGCAGGGGGCAGGAAAAACTGTTTTTT,CASSLGRGQEKLFF
NA,TRBV6-5,NA,TRBJ1-2,TGTGCCAGCAGTTACGTGGGGGGGTCGGATGGCTACACCTTC,CASSYVGGSDGYTF
NA,TRBV5-4,NA,TRBJ1-2,TGTGCCAGCAGCTTTTCTGAACTTGGCTACACCTTC,CASSFSELGYTF
TRBD1,TRBV29-1,NA,TRBJ1-4,TGCAGCGGGAGGTACAGGGGGCGGGGTGAAAAACTGTTTTTT,CSGRYRGRGEKLFF
NA,TRBV28,NA,TRBJ1-6,TGTGCCAGCAGCCCGATGACAGAAGTATCTAATTCACCCCTCCACTTT,CASSPMTEVSNSPLHF
TRBD2,TRBV2,NA,TRBJ2-4,TGTGCCAGCAGTGTGAAGCGGGGGGGCTCAGTCGTATACTTC,CASSVKRGGSVVYF
NA,TRBV7-2,NA,TRBJ2-1,TGTGCCAGCAGCTTAGAGTTTAGCTACAATGAGCAGTTCTTC,CASSLEFSYNEQFF
TRBD2,TRBV7-2,NA,TRBJ2-7,TGTGCCAGCAGCCTTGGACTAGCGGCGGGCTACGAGCAGTACTTC,CASSLGLAAGYEQYF
NA,TRBV2,NA,TRBJ2-7,TGTGCCAGCAGTGAAGGTCGACACTCCTACGAGCAGTACTTC,CASSEGRHSYEQYF
NA,TRBV18,once,TRBJ1-1,TGTGCCAGCTCACCAGTAGGGGGGAACACTGAAGCTTTCTTT,CASSPVGGNTEAFF
NA,TRBV7-8,NA,TRBJ1-1,TGTGCCAGCAGCTTAACAGGGAGCGCTGAAGCTTTCTTT,CASSLTGSAEAFF
NA,TRBV6-1,NA,TRBJ1-5,TGTGCCAGCAGTGGTTTACAGGGTCGGTTTTATCAGCCCCAGCATTTT,CASSGLQGRFYQPQHF
NA,TRBV11-2,NA,TRBJ1-1,TGTGCCAGCAGCTTAGGGCGGGGTGTGGGGTTCGCTGAAGCTTTCTTT,CASSLGRGVGFAEAFF
NA,TRBV14,NA,TRBJ2-7,TGTGCCAGCAGCCAAGCCCCGGGAACAGGGCCCTACGAGCAGTACTTC,CASSQAPGTGPYEQYF
NA,TRBV9,NA,TRBJ1-3,TGTGCCAGCAGCGGCACAAATAATCAACGCTCTGGAAACACCATATATTTT,CASSGTNNQRSGNTIYF
NA,TRBV19,NA,TRBJ1-1,TGTGCCAGTAGCACAGGGTACTACACTGAAGCTTTCTTT,CASSTGYYTEAFF
NA,TRBV5-6,NA,TRBJ2-2,TGTGCCAGCAGATATACAGGGTCCGGGGAGCTGTTTTTT,CASRYTGSGELFF
TRBD1,TRBV27,NA,TRBJ2-7,TGTGCCAGCACCTGGACAGGGGGTTACGAGCAGTACTTC,CASTWTGGYEQYF
NA,TRBV25-1,NA,TRBJ2-1,TGTGCCAGCAGTGAATATGGGGACATTCGTCTATTCTTC,CASSEYGDIRLFF
TRBD1,TRBV4-1,NA,TRBJ2-2,TGCGCCAGCAGCCAAATCTCCCTCACAGGGGGGAACACCGGGGAGCTGTTTTTT,CASSQISLTGGNTGELFF
NA,TRBV4-1,NA,TRBJ1-1,TGCGCCAGCAGCCAAGATCTTGGCAGGGTGTACACTGAAGCTTTCTTT,CASSQDLGRVYTEAFF
NA,TRBV5-1,NA,TRBJ1-1,TGCGCCAGCAGCTTGGAACAGGCTGGTGAAGCTTTCTTT,CASSLEQAGEAFF
TRBD1,TRBV13,NA,TRBJ2-7,TGTGCCAGCAGCCCCGGTTCGGGGACAGGGGGATACGAGCAGTACTTC,CASSPGSGTGGYEQYF
TRBD1,TRBV27,few,TRBJ1-2,TGTGCCAGCAGTAGGGACAGGGACTATGGCTACACCTTC,CASSRDRDYGYTF
NA,TRBV9,NA,TRBJ2-7,TGTGCCAGCAGCGTAGAGGCAGGGTGGTCCTACGAGCAGTACTTC,CASSVEAGWSYEQYF
TRBD1,TRBV18,NA,TRBJ2-2,TGTGCCAGCGCGACAGGGTCGGACACCGGGGAGCTGTTTTTT,CASATGSDTGELFF
NA,TRBV5-5,once,TRBJ1-6,TGTGCCAGCAGCTCATCCTTACCAGTTAATTCACCCCTCCACTTT,CASSSSLPVNSPLHF
TRBD1,TRBV6-5,NA,TRBJ1-1,TGTGCCAGCCTTAGACAGGGTAAAGCTGAAGCTTTCTTT,CASLRQGKAEAFF
TRBD1,TRBV27,NA,TRBJ1-6,TGTGCCAGCAGTCCGGTGACAGGGGTGGCGTCACCCCTCCACTTT,CASSPVTGVASPLHF
NA,TRBV5-6,NA,TRBJ2-3,TGTGCCAGCAGCTCCAGCAGGGGAACAGATACGCAGTATTTT,CASSSSRGTDTQYF
TRBD1,TRBV4-3,NA,TRBJ2-3,TGCGCCAGCAGCCAAGAGTGGGCTCGGACAGGGAGCACAGATACGCAGTATTTT,CASSQEWARTGSTDTQYF
TRBD2,TRBV6-5,NA,TRBJ2-5,TGTGCCAGCAGGTCAAGCGGGGGTGGGGAGACCCAGTACTTC,CASRSSGGGETQYF
NA,TRBV19,NA,TRBJ2-5,TGTGCCAGTAGTATGGTCCGGGGGGCGACAGAGACCCAGTACTTC,CASSMVRGATETQYF
TRBD1,TRBV27,NA,TRBJ1-5,TGTGCCAGCAGTCCGTGGACAGGGAGCAATCAGCCCCAGCATTTT,CASSPWTGSNQPQHF
NA,TRBV19,NA,TRBJ1-6,TGTGCCAGTAGTACCCAGGGGTCGGGGAATTCACCCCTCCACTTT,CASSTQGSGNSPLHF
TRBD1,TRBV14,NA,TRBJ1-6,TGTGCCAGCAGCGCAGGGACAGTCAATAATTCACCCCTCCACTTT,CASSAGTVNNSPLHF
TRBD1,TRBV5-1,NA,TRBJ1-3,TGCGCCAGCAGCCACTGGAATCCGGGACAGGTCTCTGGAAACACCATATATTTT,CASSHWNPGQVSGNTIYF
NA,TRBV5-4,NA,TRBJ1-4,TGTGCCAGCAGGGATTTTGCAGGGAACGAGGAAAAACTGTTTTTT,CASRDFAGNEEKLFF